This entry lists 31 T cell receptor beta chains sequenced from one sample in a study of shared clonotypes between healthy human individuals. Positive CCR7 selection of CD45RO-negative cells yielded the naive CD8 cells, and terminally differentiated effector memory CD45RA+ cells were excluded. Clones were sequenced by immunoSEQ multiplex PCR, and TCRdb holds only the in-frame ones, with some missing. The table lists roughly 2,000,000 clones, over 85% of them singletons. Sequencing used naive CD8+ T cells from PBMCs. The receptors stem from a man between 18 and 29 years old in good health. Some clones in this sample may be carry-over from other donors' samples.

The chain combines TRBV15 with TRBJ2-7; 7 bases map to TRBD2. CDR3 length: 15 amino acids. The ends lost 0 bases at V and 2 bases at J; junction bases unmatched: 4. From germline, CDR1 is LNHNV and CDR2 YYDKDF (reference sequence). CDR3 in DNA: TGTGCCACCAGCAGAGATCTAGCGGAGACCTACGAGCAGTACTTC. Translating it yields CATSRDLAETYEQYF.

The rearrangement joins TRBV9 to TRBJ2-7; the D gene is possibly TRBD2 (6 bases). Trimming cost V 7 bases and J 2 bases, with 16 bases left between them. Germline loops: CDR1 SGDLS, CDR2 YYNGEE. The CDR3 loop spans 14 amino acids. CDR3 amino acids: CASGAPGSPYEQYF. The CDR3 nucleotides are TGTGCCAGCGGCGCTCCCGGGAGTCCCTACGAGCAGTACTTC.

The chain is built from TRBV19 and TRBJ1-1; D not certain. Per germline, CDR1 LNHDA and CDR2 SQIVND (reference sequence). The CDR3 length is 13 residues. V lost 7 bases and J 11 bases, leaving 20 bases between the germline ends. CDR3 DNA sequence: TGTGCCAGTACCCTCGGACTCCAAAAGGTGGCTTTCTTT. Translated: CASTLGLQKVAFF.

Note on this clone: A junction end diverges from the germline sequence, so it may reflect a read error. The CDR3 DNA is TGCGCCAGCAGCCAAGACCAAACGGACAGCCGAATCTTT. Translated, it gives CASSQDQTDSRIF. The V gene is TRBV4-3, the J gene TRBJ1-1; TRBD1 is a possible D gene (6 bases). The CDR3 consists of 13 residues. Germline loops: CDR1 LGHNA, CDR2 YSLEER.

The rearrangement uses TRBV5-1 and TRBJ1-4; 8 nucleotides line up with TRBD1. The CDR3 totals 14 residues. With V trimmed by 4 bases and J by 7 bases, 6 bases remained unmatched. Germline V lookup: CDR1 SGHRS, CDR2 YFSETQ. The CDR3 region has the DNA TGCGCCAGCAGCAGGGACAGGTCGGGTGAAAAACTGTTTTTT. Protein: CASSRDRSGEKLFF. Full variable domain (outside the CDR3, taken from reference TRBV5-1 and TRBJ1-4): KAGVTQTPRYLIKTRGQQVTLSCSPISGHRSVSWYQQTPGQGLQFLFEYFSETQRNKGNFPGRFSGRQFSNSRSEMNVSTLELGDSALYLCASSRDRSGEKLFFGSGTQLSVL.

The chain recombines TRBV4-2 with TRBJ1-1, with D uncertain. The ends were cut back, 0 bases at V and 0 bases at J, with 23 bases in the middle. CDR1 and CDR2 (germline): LGHNA, YNFKEQ. The CDR3 length is 20 residues. The CDR3 sequence is CASSQDYGSVTAALNTEAFF. CDR3 in DNA: TGTGCCAGCAGCCAAGATTATGGGTCGGTTACAGCAGCTTTGAACACTGAAGCTTTCTTT.

V is TRBV10-1 and J is TRBJ2-3; 9 bases are a match to TRBD2. This CDR3 spans 15 amino acids. Germline CDR1 and CDR2: WNHNN and SYGVQD (reference sequence). The V segment lost 9 bases and the J segment 2 bases; nucleotides outside the gene matches: 9. CDR3 nucleotides: TGCGCCAGTTCCATGCTAGCGGGAACCACAGATACGCAGTATTTT. The encoded protein is CASSMLAGTTDTQYF.

Worth noting for this clone: Other DNA sequences in this sample translate to the same CDR3. This chain links TRBV27 with TRBJ2-7; D remains unclear. CDR3 length: 14 residues. CDR1 and CDR2 from the germline V gene are MNHEY and SMNVEV (reference sequence). V dropped 2 bases and J dropped 0 bases, with 8 bases sitting between them. The DNA for the CDR3 is TGTGCCAGCAGTTTACAACGGTCCTCCTACGAGCAGTACTTC. Amino acids: CASSLQRSSYEQYF.

This clone was picked up one time. The chain has TRBV4-1 and TRBJ2-5; TRBD2 might be the D (5 bases). V gave up 3 bases and J gave up 2 bases, with 10 bases separating them. The CDR3 is made up of 14 amino acids. Germline-derived CDR1 and CDR2 are MGHRA and YSYEKL. The CDR3 DNA follows: TGCGCCAGCAGCCACGGAGGTCGTCAAGAGACCCAGTACTTC. It specifies CASSHGGRQETQYF.

This clone was recorded only once. The chain couples TRBV4-3 to TRBJ1-1; D unresolved. The germline V and J ends were trimmed by 0 bases and 4 bases, with 15 bases remaining between them. Germline V gene lookup returns CDR1 LGHNA and CDR2 YSLEER. CDR3 length: 16 residues. CDR3 sequence reads: CASSQDRAGMGTEAFF. The CDR3 DNA follows: TGCGCCAGCAGCCAAGATCGAGCGGGCATGGGCACTGAAGCTTTCTTT.

This clone was seen a single time. This sequence joins TRBV14 and TRBJ2-2; either TRBD1 or TRBD2 may fit D (5 bases each). Trimming took off 4 bases at V and 3 bases at J, with 18 bases between the two ends. Germline V CDR1 and CDR2: SGHDN, FVKESK. The CDR3 extends over 17 amino acids. The CDR3 coding sequence is TGTGCCAGCAGCCCCCCCGGCCGGGGCCGGCACACCGGGGAGCTGTTTTTT. Translation gives CASSPPGRGRHTGELFF.

The chain is built from TRBV28 and TRBJ2-1; D perhaps matches TRBD2 (6 bases). V lost 3 bases and J 4 bases, leaving 7 bases between the germline ends. The CDR3 sequence is 13 residues long. Germline CDR1 is MDHEN and CDR2 is SYDVKM. The CDR3: CASSFAGYNEQFF. Here the CDR3 DNA reads TGTGCCAGCAGTTTTGCGGGGTACAATGAGCAGTTCTTC.

The CDR3 DNA reads TGTGCCAGCAGTTACTCCTGGGACAGTAACTATGGCTACACCTTC. This codes for CASSYSWDSNYGYTF. The chain has TRBV6-6 and TRBJ1-2, with 7 bases lining up with TRBD1. The germline V gene has CDR1 MNHNY and CDR2 SVGAGI (reference sequence). V dropped 0 bases and J dropped 1; count of bases not matched to a gene: 2. The CDR3 is 15 residues long.

This chain connects TRBV7-9 to TRBJ2-5; D is perhaps TRBD1 or TRBD2 (5 bases each). With the DNA end fitting TRBJ2-7 better, the J assignment may be wrong. The CDR3 sequence is 15 residues long. Germline V CDR1 and CDR2: SEHNR, FQNEAQ (reference sequence). The CDR3 region is CASSLRDLLSYEQYF. The CDR3 nucleotides read TGTGCCAGCAGCCTAAGGGACCTCCTCTCCTACGAGCAGTACTTC.

The V and J genes are TRBV4-3 and TRBJ2-3; D may be TRBD2 (5 bases). V dropped 2 bases and J dropped 2 bases, with 8 bases sitting between them. Germline V gene sequence: CDR1 LGHNA, CDR2 YSLEER. The CDR3 is 14 amino acids. CDR3 sequence reads: CASSQSRVTDTQYF. The CDR3 DNA is TGCGCCAGCAGCCAATCGCGGGTCACAGATACGCAGTATTTT.

This chain joins TRBV7-9 and TRBJ2-3, with D possibly called TRBD1 or TRBD2 (6 bases each). The CDR3 runs to 12 residues. CDR1 is SEHNR, CDR2 FQNEAQ, per germline (reference sequence). Trimming left V 10 bases short and J 4 bases short, with 12 bases between. CDR3 sequence reads: CATEGEADTQYF. The CDR3 region has the DNA TGTGCCACCGAGGGGGAGGCAGATACGCAGTATTTT.

The gene calls are TRBV19 and TRBJ2-1, with D possibly matching TRBD2 (5 bases). CDR1 and CDR2 (germline): LNHDA, SQIVND (reference sequence). The ends were cut back, 3 bases at V and 7 bases at J, with 16 bases in the middle. The CDR3 is 15 residues long. The CDR3 spells CASSIGRGGGNEQFF. The CDR3 DNA sequence: TGTGCCAGTAGTATTGGGAGAGGCGGTGGGAATGAGCAGTTCTTC.

V gene TRBV5-1 combines with J gene TRBJ2-7; 11 bases map to TRBD2. This CDR3 spans 12 amino acids. V lost 7 bases and J lost 3; bases outside the gene matches: 0. Germline CDR1 and CDR2: SGHRS and YFSETQ. In DNA form, the CDR3 reads TGCGCCAGCGGGACTAGCGGCTACGAGCAGTACTTC. This gives the protein CASGTSGYEQYF.

The V and J genes are TRBV7-6 and TRBJ2-1, with 7 nucleotides matching TRBD1. Germline CDR1 SGHVS, CDR2 FNYEAQ. Germline trimming cut 1 base from V and 9 bases from J; bases unmatched to any gene: 18. The CDR3 length is 18 residues. CDR3 bases: TGTGCCAGCAGCTTAGTCCCAAACAGGGGACCCTTGTTGGGTGAGCAGTTCTTC. It specifies CASSLVPNRGPLLGEQFF. Looking up the rest from reference TRBV7-6 and TRBJ2-1 gives the full variable domain: GAGVSQSPRYKVTKRGQDVALRCDPISGHVSLYWYRQALGQGPEFLTYFNYEAQQDKSGLPNDRFSAERPEGSISTLTIQRTEQRDSAMYRCASSLVPNRGPLLGEQFFGPGTRLTVL.

This chain connects TRBV10-3 to TRBJ2-4, with D possibly TRBD1 on 5 matching bases. Trimming shortened V by 2 bases and J by 8 bases, and 10 bases separated the two germline ends. The germline gives CDR1 ENHRY, CDR2 SYGVKD. The CDR3 has 13 residues. The CDR3 sequence is CAISEGASDIQYF. In nucleotides, the CDR3 is TGTGCCATCAGTGAGGGGGCCTCGGACATTCAGTACTTC.

The V call is TRBV5-4, the J call TRBJ2-7; the match to TRBD1 covers 7 bases. This CDR3 has 14 amino acids. V shed 4 bases, J shed 1 base, and the junction held 5 bases outside the gene matches. Looked up from germline, CDR1 is SGHNT and CDR2 is YYREEE (reference sequence). The chain's CDR3 is CASSLDRTSYEQYF. In nucleotides, the CDR3 is TGTGCCAGCAGCCTGGACAGGACATCCTACGAGCAGTACTTC.

The gene calls are TRBV19 and TRBJ2-1; tentative D call: TRBD2 (6 bases). From germline, CDR1 is LNHDA and CDR2 SQIVND (reference sequence). Trimming took 0 bases from V and 3 from J, leaving 15 bases between them. This CDR3 contains 17 residues. As DNA, the CDR3 is TGTGCCAGTAGTATAGACCTAGAAACTAGCTTCTACAATGAGCAGTTCTTC. This sequence encodes CASSIDLETSFYNEQFF.

The genes are TRBV6-1 and TRBJ2-7; D is undetermined. V lost 3 bases and J 4 bases, leaving 16 bases between the germline ends. The CDR3 extends over 15 amino acids. Germline CDR1 reads MNHNS; CDR2 reads SASEGT. CDR3 DNA sequence: TGTGCCAGCAGTGATGGAACAGACCTCTCGTACGAGCAGTACTTC. Its protein product is CASSDGTDLSYEQYF.

V usage is TRBV15 and J usage is TRBJ2-7; D remains unclear. Germline assignment: CDR1 LNHNV and CDR2 YYDKDF (reference sequence). The V end lost 0 bases, the J end lost 0 bases, and 9 bases lay between the germline ends. The CDR3 spans 15 residues. This chain's CDR3 is CATSRDSGASYEQYF. The CDR3, as DNA: TGTGCCACCAGCAGAGATTCGGGCGCCTCCTACGAGCAGTACTTC.

As concerns this clone: This CDR3 is also generated by other DNA sequences in the sample. The V call is TRBV28, the J call TRBJ2-2, with 9 bases matching TRBD1. The CDR3 covers 14 residues. The J segment lost 4 bases and the V segment lost 5 bases, leaving 2 bases of the junction unmatched. Per the germline V gene, CDR1 is MDHEN and CDR2 is SYDVKM. CDR3 amino acids: CASSRTGATGELFF. The CDR3 DNA is TGTGCCAGCAGTAGGACAGGGGCCACCGGGGAGCTGTTTTTT.

The chain carries TRBV2 and TRBJ2-6, with D possibly being TRBD1 (6 bases). V lost 8 bases and J 4 bases, leaving 15 bases between the germline ends. Per germline, CDR1 SNHLY and CDR2 FYNNEI. The CDR3 covers 15 residues. Here the CDR3 reads CASDTEGVGANVLTF. In nucleotides, the CDR3 is TGTGCCAGCGATACCGAGGGGGTAGGGGCCAACGTCCTGACTTTC.

This clone showed up just once. The J gene is TRBJ1-2, the V gene TRBV19, with 11 bases matching TRBD1. The CDR3 consists of 14 residues. V lost 4 bases, J lost 8 bases, and 6 bases stayed unmatched. Germline-derived CDR1 and CDR2 are LNHDA and SQIVND (reference sequence). CDR3 amino acids: CASSSRTGGSGYTF. CDR3 DNA sequence: TGTGCCAGTAGTAGCCGGACAGGGGGCTCGGGCTACACCTTC.

V usage is TRBV9 and J usage is TRBJ2-7, with D hard to call. V lost 0 bases, J lost 4 bases, and 14 bases lay in between. CDR3 length equals 15 residues. Germline CDR1 SGDLS, CDR2 YYNGEE. CDR3 in DNA: TGTGCCAGCAGCGTAGAAGTAGGTTCTGGGTACGAGCAGTACTTC. This translates into CASSVEVGSGYEQYF.

This chain links TRBV13 with TRBJ2-7; 14 bases are shared with TRBD2. The germline V gene encodes CDR1 PRHDT and CDR2 FYEKMQ (reference sequence). V shed 2 bases, J shed 4 bases, and the junction held 4 bases outside the gene matches. The length of the CDR3 is 16 residues. DNA for the CDR3: TGTGCCAGCAGCTTAAGTGGACTAGCGGGAGGTTACGAGCAGTACTTC. Its protein is CASSLSGLAGGYEQYF.

This clone was recorded once. CDR3 sequence (DNA): TGTGCCAGCAGTTTCCCCCAGGGGGCGAGTGAAAAACTGTTTTTT. Translation: CASSFPQGASEKLFF. This rearrangement joins TRBV28 to TRBJ1-4; 8 bases match TRBD1. Germline loops: CDR1 MDHEN, CDR2 SYDVKM. With V trimmed by 3 bases and J by 7 bases, 7 bases remained unmatched. The CDR3 is made up of 15 amino acids.

The chain carries TRBV4-1 and TRBJ2-2; no clear D. Germline assignment: CDR1 MGHRA and CDR2 YSYEKL. CDR3 length equals 12 residues. V was trimmed by 6 bases and J by 6 bases, leaving 8 bases between them. The CDR3 coding sequence is TGCGCCAGCAGAGTCTCGGCCGGGGAGCTGTTTTTT. It is translated as CASRVSAGELFF.